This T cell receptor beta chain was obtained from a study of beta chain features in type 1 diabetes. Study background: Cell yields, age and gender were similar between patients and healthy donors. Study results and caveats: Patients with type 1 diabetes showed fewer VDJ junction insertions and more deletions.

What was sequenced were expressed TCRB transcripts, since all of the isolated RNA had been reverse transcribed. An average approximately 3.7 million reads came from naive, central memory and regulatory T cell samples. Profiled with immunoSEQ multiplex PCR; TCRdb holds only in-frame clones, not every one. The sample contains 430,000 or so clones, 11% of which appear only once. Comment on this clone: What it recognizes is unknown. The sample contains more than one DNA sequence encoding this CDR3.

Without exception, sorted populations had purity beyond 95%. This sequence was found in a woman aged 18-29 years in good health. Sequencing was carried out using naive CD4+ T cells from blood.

The CDR3 here is CASSFGRSYEQYF. In nucleotides, the CDR3 is TGTGCCAGCAGCTTCGGGAGAAGCTACGAGCAGTACTTC. The gene calls are TRBV7-9 and TRBJ2-7; D is possibly TRBD2 (6 bases). The CDR3 is 13 amino acids. V lost 3 bases to trimming and J lost 3 bases, with 9 bases between them. Germline CDR1 reads SEHNR; CDR2 reads FQNEAQ (reference sequence).